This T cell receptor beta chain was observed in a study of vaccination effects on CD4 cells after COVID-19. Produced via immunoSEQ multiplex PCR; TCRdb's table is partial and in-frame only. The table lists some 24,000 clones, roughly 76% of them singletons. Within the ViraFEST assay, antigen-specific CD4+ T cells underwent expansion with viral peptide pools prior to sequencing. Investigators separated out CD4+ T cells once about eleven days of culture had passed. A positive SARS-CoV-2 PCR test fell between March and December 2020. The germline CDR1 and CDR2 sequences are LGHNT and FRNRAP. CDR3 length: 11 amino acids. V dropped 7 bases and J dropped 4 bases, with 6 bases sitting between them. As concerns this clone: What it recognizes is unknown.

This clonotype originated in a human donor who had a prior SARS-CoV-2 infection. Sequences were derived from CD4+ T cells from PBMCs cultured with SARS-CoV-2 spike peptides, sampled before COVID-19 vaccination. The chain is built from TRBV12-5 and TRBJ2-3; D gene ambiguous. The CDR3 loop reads CASARPDTQYF. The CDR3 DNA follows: TGTGCTAGTGCCCGCCCAGATACGCAGTATTTT. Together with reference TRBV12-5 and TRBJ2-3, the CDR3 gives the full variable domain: DARVTQTPRHKVTEMGQEVTMRCQPILGHNTVFWYRQTMMQGLELLAYFRNRAPLDDSGMPKDRFSAEMPDATLATLKIQPSEPRDSAVYFCASARPDTQYFGPGTRLTVL.